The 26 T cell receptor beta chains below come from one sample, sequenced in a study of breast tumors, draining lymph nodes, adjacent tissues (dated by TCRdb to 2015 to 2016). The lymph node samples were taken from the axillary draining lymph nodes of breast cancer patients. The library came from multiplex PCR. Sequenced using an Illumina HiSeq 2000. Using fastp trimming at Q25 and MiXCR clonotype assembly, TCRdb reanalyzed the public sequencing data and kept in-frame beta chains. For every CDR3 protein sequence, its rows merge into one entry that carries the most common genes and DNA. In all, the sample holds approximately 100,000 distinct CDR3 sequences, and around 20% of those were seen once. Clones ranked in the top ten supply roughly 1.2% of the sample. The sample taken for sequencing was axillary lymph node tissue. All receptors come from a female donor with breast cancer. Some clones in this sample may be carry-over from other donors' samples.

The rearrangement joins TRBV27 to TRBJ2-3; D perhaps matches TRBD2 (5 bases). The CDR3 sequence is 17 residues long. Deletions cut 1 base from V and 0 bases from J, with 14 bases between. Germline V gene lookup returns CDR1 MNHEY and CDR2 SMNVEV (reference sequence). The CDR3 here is CASSLFGVKPSTDTQYF. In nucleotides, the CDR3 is TGTGCCAGCAGTTTATTCGGGGTAAAGCCTAGCACAGATACGCAGTATTTT.

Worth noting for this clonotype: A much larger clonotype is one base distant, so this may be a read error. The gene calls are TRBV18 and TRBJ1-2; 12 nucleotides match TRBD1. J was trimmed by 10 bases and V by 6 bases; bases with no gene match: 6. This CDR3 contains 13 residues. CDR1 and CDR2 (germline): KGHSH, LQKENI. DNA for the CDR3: TGTGCCAGCTCGGGACAGGGGGCTCGTGACTACACCTTC. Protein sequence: CASSGQGARDYTF.

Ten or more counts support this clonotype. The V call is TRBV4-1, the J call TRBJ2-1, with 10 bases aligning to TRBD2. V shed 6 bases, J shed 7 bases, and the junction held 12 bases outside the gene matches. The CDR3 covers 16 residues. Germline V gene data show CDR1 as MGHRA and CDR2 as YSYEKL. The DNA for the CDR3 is TGCGCCAGCAGGTTGGAGCTAGCGGGAGATTTGAATGAGCAGTTCTTC. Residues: CASRLELAGDLNEQFF.

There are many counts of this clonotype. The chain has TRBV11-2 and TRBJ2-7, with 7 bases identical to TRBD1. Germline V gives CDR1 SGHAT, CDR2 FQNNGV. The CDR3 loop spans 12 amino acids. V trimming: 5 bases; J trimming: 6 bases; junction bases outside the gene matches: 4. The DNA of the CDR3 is TGTGCCAGCAGCCAGGGGGTCAGCGAGCAGTACTTC. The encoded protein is CASSQGVSEQYF.

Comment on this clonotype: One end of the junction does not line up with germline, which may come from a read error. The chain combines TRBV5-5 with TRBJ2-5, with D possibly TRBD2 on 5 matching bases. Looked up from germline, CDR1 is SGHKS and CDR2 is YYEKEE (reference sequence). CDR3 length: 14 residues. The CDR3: CAGSPGLARETQYF. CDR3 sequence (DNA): TGTGCCGGCAGCCCTGGGTTAGCGAGAGAGACCCAGTACTTC.

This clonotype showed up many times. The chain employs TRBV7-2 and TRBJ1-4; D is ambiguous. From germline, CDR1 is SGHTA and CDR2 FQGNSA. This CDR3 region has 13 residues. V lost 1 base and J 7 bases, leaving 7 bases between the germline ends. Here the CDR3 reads CASSLGASEKLFF. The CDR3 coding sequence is TGTGCCAGCAGCTTAGGGGCGAGTGAAAAACTGTTTTTT.

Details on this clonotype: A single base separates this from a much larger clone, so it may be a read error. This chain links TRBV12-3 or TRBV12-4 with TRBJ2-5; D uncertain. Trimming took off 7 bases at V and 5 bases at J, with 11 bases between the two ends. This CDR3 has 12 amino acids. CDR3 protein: CASTQTGETQYF. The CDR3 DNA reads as TGTGCCAGCACCCAAACCGGGGAGACCCAGTACTTC.

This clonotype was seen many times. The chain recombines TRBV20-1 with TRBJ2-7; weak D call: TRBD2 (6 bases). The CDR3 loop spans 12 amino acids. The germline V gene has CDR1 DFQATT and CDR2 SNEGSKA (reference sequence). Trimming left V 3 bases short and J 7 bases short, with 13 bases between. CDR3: CSAREAGHEQYF. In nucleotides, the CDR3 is TGCAGTGCTAGGGAAGCGGGTCATGAGCAGTACTTC.

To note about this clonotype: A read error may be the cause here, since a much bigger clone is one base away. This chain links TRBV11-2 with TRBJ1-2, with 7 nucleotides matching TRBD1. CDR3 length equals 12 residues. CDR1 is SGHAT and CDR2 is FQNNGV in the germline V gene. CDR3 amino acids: CVSSKQGNGYTF. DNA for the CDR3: TGTGTCAGCAGCAAACAGGGGAATGGCTACACCTTC.

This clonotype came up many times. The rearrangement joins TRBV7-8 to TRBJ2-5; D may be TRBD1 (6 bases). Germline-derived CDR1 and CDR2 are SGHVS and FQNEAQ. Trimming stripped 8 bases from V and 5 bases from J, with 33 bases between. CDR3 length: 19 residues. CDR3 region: CASVLLMPRDTRTRETQYF. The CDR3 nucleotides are TGTGCCAGCGTTCTTCTCATGCCCCGGGACACAAGAACTCGGGAGACCCAGTACTTC.

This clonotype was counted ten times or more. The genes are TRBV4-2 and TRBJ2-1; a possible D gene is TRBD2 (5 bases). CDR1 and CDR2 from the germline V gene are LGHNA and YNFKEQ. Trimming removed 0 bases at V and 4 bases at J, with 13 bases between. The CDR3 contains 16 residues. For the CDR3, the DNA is TGTGCCAGCAGCCAAGAGTTGGAGCGGAGATACAATGAGCAGTTCTTC. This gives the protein CASSQELERRYNEQFF.

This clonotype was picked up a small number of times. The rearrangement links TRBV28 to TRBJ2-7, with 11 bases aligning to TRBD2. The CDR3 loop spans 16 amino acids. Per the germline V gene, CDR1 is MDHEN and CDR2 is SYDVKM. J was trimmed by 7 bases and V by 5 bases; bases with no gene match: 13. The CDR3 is CASSGGRLAGLWEQYF. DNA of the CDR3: TGTGCCAGCAGTGGGGGCAGACTAGCGGGGTTGTGGGAGCAGTACTTC. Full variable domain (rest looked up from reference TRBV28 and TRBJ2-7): DVKVTQSSRYLVKRTGEKVFLECVQDMDHENMFWYRQDPGLGLRLIYFSYDVKMKEKGDIPEGYSVSREKKERFSLILESASTNQTSMYLCASSGGRLAGLWEQYFGPGTRLTVT.

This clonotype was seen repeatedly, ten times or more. DNA of the CDR3: TGTGCCAGCAGCGATGGACGGCCGGAACTGTTTTTT. Amino acids: CASSDGRPELFF. The rearrangement joins TRBV7-9 to TRBJ1-4; unclear D gene. V gave up 5 bases and J gave up 12 bases, with 13 bases separating them. The germline gives CDR1 SEHNR, CDR2 FQNEAQ (reference sequence). This CDR3 is built from 12 residues.

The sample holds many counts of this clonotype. The CDR3 is CASSVAWGQNYEQYF. CDR3 sequence (DNA): TGTGCCAGTAGTGTCGCGTGGGGGCAAAACTACGAGCAGTACTTC. This chain links TRBV19 with TRBJ2-7, with a possible D match to TRBD1 (6 bases). This CDR3 is 15 amino acids long. Trimming removed 5 bases from V and 3 bases from J, with 17 bases in between. CDR1 and CDR2 (germline): LNHDA, SQIVND (reference sequence).

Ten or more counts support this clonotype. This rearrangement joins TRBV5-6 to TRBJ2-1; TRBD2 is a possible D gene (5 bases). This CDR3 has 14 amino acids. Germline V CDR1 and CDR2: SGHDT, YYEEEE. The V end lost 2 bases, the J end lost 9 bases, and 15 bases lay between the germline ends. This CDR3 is CASSLVTAEGEQFF. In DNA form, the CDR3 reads TGTGCCAGCAGCTTAGTTACAGCTGAGGGTGAGCAGTTCTTC. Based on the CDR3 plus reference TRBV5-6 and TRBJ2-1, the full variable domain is DAGVTQSPTHLIKTRGQQVTLRCSPKSGHDTVSWYQQALGQGPQFIFQYYEEEERQRGNFPDRFSGHQFPNYSSELNVNALLLGDSALYLCASSLVTAEGEQFFGPGTRLTVL.

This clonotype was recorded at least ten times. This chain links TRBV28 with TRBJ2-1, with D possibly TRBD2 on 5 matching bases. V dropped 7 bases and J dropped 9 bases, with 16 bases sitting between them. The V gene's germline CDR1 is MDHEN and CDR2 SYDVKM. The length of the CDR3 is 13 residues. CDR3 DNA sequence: TGTGCCAGCATCGGGGTAGGTGCCGGTGAGCAGTTCTTC. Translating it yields CASIGVGAGEQFF.

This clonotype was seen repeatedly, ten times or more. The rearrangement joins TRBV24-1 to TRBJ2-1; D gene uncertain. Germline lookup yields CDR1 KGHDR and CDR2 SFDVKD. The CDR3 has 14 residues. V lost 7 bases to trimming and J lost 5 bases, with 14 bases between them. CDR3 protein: CATRAGDPNNEQFF. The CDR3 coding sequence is TGTGCCACCAGGGCCGGAGACCCTAACAATGAGCAGTTCTTC.

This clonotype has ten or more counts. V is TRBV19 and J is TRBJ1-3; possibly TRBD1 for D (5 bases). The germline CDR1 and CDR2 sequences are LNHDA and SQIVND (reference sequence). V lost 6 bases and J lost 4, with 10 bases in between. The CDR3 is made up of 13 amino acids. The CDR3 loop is CASRQGVGNTIYF. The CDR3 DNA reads TGTGCCAGTAGGCAGGGAGTCGGAAACACCATATATTTT.

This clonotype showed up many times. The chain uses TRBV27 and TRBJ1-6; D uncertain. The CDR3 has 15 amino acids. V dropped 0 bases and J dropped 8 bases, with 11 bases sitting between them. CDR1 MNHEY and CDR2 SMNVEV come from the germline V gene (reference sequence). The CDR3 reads CASSLSVRADSPLHF. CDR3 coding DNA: TGTGCCAGCAGTTTATCGGTTCGAGCGGATTCACCCCTCCACTTT.

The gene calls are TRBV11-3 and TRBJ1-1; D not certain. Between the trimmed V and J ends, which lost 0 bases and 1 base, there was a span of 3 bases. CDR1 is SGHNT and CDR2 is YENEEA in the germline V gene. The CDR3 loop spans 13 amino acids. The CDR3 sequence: CASSLDGNTEAFF. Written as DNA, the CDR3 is TGTGCCAGCAGCTTAGACGGGAACACTGAAGCTTTCTTT.

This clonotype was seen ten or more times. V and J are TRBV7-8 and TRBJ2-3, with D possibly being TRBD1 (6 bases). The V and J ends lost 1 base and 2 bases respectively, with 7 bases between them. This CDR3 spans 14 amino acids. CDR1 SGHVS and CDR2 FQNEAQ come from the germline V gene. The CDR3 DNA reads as TGTGCCAGCAGCTTAGACAGGGCCACAGATACGCAGTATTTT. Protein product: CASSLDRATDTQYF.

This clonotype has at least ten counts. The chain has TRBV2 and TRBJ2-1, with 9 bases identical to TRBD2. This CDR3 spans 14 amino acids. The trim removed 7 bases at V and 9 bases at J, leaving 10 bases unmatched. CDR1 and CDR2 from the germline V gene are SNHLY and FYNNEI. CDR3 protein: CASTQEGLASEQFF. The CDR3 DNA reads TGTGCCAGCACCCAGGAGGGACTAGCCTCTGAGCAGTTCTTC. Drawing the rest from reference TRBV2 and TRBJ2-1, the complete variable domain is EPEVTQTPSHQVTQMGQEVILRCVPISNHLYFYWYRQILGQKVEFLVSFYNNEISEKSEIFDDQFSVERPDGSNFTLKIRSTKLEDSAMYFCASTQEGLASEQFFGPGTRLTVL.

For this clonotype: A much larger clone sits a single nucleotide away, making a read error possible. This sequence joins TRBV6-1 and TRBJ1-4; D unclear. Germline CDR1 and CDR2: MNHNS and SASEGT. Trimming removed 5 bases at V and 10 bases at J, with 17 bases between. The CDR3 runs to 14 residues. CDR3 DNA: TGTGCCAGCAGTTCCGACACGGGAGGTGTAAAACTGTTTTTT. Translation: CASSSDTGGVKLFF.

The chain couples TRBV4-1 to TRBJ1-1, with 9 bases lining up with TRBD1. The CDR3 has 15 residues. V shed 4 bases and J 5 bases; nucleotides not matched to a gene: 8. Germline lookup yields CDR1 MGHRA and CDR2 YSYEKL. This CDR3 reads CASSRITGGRTEAFF. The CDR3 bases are TGCGCCAGCAGCCGGATCACAGGGGGCCGGACTGAAGCTTTCTTT.

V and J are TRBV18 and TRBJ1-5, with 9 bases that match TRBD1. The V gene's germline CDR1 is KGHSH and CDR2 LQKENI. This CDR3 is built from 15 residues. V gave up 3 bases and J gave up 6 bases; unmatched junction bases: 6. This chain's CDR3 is CASSPKTGGGQPQHF. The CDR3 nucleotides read TGTGCCAGCTCACCTAAGACAGGGGGTGGTCAGCCCCAGCATTTT.

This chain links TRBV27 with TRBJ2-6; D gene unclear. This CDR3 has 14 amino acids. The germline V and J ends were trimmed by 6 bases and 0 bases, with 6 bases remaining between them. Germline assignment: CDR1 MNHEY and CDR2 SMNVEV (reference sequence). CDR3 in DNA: TGTGCCAGCAGGCCGCACTCTGGGGCCAACGTCCTGACTTTC. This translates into CASRPHSGANVLTF. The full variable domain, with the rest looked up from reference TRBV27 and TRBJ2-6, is EAQVTQNPRYLITVTGKKLTVTCSQNMNHEYMSWYRQDPGLGLRQIYYSMNVEVTDKGDVPEGYKVSRKEKRNFPLILESPSPNQTSLYFCASRPHSGANVLTFGAGSRLTVL.